This TCR beta chain was identified in a study of response to subunit inactivated influenza vaccine. This clonotype occurred a few times. Its antigen is unknown. Study-level points and caveats: Each seasonal influenza vaccination, the authors suggested, recruits few new T cells.

In TCRdb, the RT-PCR reads were re-called with MiXCR into one record per CDR3 protein. Counted here are around 750,000 distinct CDR3 sequences, 21% occurring once; the ten biggest clones make up approximately 10%. The TCR originated in a middle-aged man who received an inactivated influenza vaccine. The specimen was PBMCs from blood, collected roughly 5 days after vaccination.

The CDR3: CASSRMGGNTEAFF. The CDR3 nucleotides read TGTGCCAGCAGCCGAATGGGGGGAAACACTGAAGCTTTCTTT. The chain joins TRBV7-6 to TRBJ1-1; weak D call: TRBD1 (5 bases). The CDR3 has 14 amino acids. Germline V lookup: CDR1 SGHVS, CDR2 FNYEAQ. V lost 5 bases and J 2 bases, leaving 12 bases between the germline ends.